What follows are 9 T cell receptor beta chains derived from one specimen sequenced in a study of cytomegalovirus exposure and HLA in healthy donors (dated by TCRdb to about 2017). Libraries were constructed by the immunoSEQ multiplex PCR assay. For the multiplex PCR, a mixture combining 60 forward primers for TCR Vbeta segments and 13 reverse primers for TCR Jbeta segments was used. What TCRdb holds here is the immuneACCESS table cut down to in-frame rearrangements. Part of the clones is not present; checked against another copy, under half of the missing clones reflect an unresolved V gene, and the others are unexplained. The sample data list some 110,000 clones, and almost 70% of these were observed just once. The top ten hold 8.7% of the sample. What was sequenced was PBMCs. The receptors come from a man younger than 40 in good health and CMV-seropositive.

This sequence joins TRBV29-1 and TRBJ1-1; TRBD1 is a possible D gene (5 bases). This CDR3 is built from 12 residues. Trimming stripped 8 bases from V and 11 bases from J, with 21 bases between. Germline lookup yields CDR1 SQVTM and CDR2 ANQGSEA. The CDR3 coding sequence is TGCAGCTCAGCCGGGACTTCGGACAATGCTTTCTTT. Translated: CSSAGTSDNAFF.

CDR3 DNA: TGTGCCAGCAGCCAAGATCGAGACAGGGGGTTTTACGAGCAGTACTTC. This codes for CASSQDRDRGFYEQYF. The chain couples TRBV4-2 to TRBJ2-7, with 9 bases aligning to TRBD1. CDR1 and CDR2 from the germline V gene are LGHNA and YNFKEQ. The trim removed 0 bases at V and 4 bases at J, leaving 7 bases unmatched. The CDR3 totals 16 residues.

V usage is TRBV2 and J usage is TRBJ2-4; maybe TRBD2 (5 bases). Germline V lookup: CDR1 SNHLY, CDR2 FYNNEI. The CDR3 covers 17 residues. V was shortened by 10 bases and J by 1 base, with 23 bases between the two germline ends. As DNA, the CDR3 is TGTGCCACATACCCGGCTAGGGAGATTAATGCCAAAAACATTCAGTACTTC. Its protein is CATYPAREINAKNIQYF. The full variable domain, in which reference TRBV2 and TRBJ2-4 provide the parts outside the CDR3, is EPEVTQTPSHQVTQMGQEVILRCVPISNHLYFYWYRQILGQKVEFLVSFYNNEISEKSEIFDDQFSVERPDGSNFTLKIRSTKLEDSAMYFCATYPAREINAKNIQYFGAGTRLSVL.

The chain couples TRBV30 to TRBJ2-5, with 9 bases fitting TRBD2. The CDR3 totals 14 residues. From germline, CDR1 is GTSNPN and CDR2 SVGIG (reference sequence). J lost 5 bases, V lost 2 bases, and 6 bases had no gene match. The CDR3, as DNA: TGTGCCTGGAGTAGCGGGAGCGGGGGGGAGACCCAGTACTTC. Protein sequence: CAWSSGSGGETQYF.

This clone was seen only once. This sequence joins TRBV7-2 and TRBJ1-1, with D perhaps TRBD1 (5 bases). This CDR3 contains 14 residues. Germline assignment: CDR1 SGHTA and CDR2 FQGNSA. Trimming cost V 4 bases and J 2 bases, with 11 bases left between them. CDR3 amino acids: CASSWGGLNTEAFF. The CDR3 DNA reads TGTGCCAGCAGCTGGGGCGGTTTAAACACTGAAGCTTTCTTT.

The chain carries TRBV5-1 and TRBJ1-2; 9 bases map to TRBD1. CDR1 and CDR2 from the germline V gene are SGHRS and YFSETQ. J gave up 8 bases and V 0 bases, and 8 bases lay outside the gene matches. This CDR3 is 15 amino acids long. The CDR3 loop reads CASSLGTGGRGGYTF. The CDR3 DNA reads as TGCGCCAGCAGCTTGGGAACAGGGGGCAGAGGGGGCTACACCTTC.

The chain employs TRBV6-5 and TRBJ1-6, with TRBD1 identical over 7 bases. There are 15 residues in the CDR3. V dropped 2 bases and J dropped 9; count of bases not matched to a gene: 7. Germline V CDR1 and CDR2: MNHEY, SVGAGI. CDR3 sequence (DNA): TGTGCCAGCAGTTACCAGACAGGGTTTGGTTCACCCCTCCACTTT. Its protein product is CASSYQTGFGSPLHF.

J is TRBJ1-2 and V is TRBV5-1, with D unclear. Germline loops: CDR1 SGHRS, CDR2 YFSETQ. V was cut by 0 bases and J by 6 bases, with 15 bases left in between. The CDR3 has 15 amino acids. Written as DNA, the CDR3 is TGCGCCAGCAGCTTGGCCGGACCGGGGAGAGATGGCTACACCTTC. Amino acid sequence: CASSLAGPGRDGYTF. Looking up the rest from reference TRBV5-1 and TRBJ1-2 gives the full variable domain: KAGVTQTPRYLIKTRGQQVTLSCSPISGHRSVSWYQQTPGQGLQFLFEYFSETQRNKGNFPGRFSGRQFSNSRSEMNVSTLELGDSALYLCASSLAGPGRDGYTFGSGTRLTVV.

The J gene is TRBJ2-1, the V gene TRBV7-9; 7 bases are shared with TRBD1. There are 16 residues in the CDR3. Germline assignment: CDR1 SEHNR and CDR2 FQNEAQ (reference sequence). V shed 0 bases and J 3 bases; nucleotides not matched to a gene: 5. In nucleotides, the CDR3 is TGTGCCAGCAGCTTAGCTCTTGGACAGGACTACAATGAGCAGTTCTTC. Its protein product is CASSLALGQDYNEQFF.